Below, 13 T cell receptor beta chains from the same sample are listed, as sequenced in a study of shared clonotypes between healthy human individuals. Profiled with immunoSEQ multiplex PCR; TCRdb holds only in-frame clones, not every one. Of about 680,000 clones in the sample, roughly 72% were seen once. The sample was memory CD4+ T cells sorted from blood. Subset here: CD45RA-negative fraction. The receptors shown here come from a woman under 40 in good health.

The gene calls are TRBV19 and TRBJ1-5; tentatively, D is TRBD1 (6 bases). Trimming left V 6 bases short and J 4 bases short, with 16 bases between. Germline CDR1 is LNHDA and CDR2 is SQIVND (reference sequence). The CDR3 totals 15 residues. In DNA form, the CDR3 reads TGTGCCAGTAGACCCTTTAGGACAGCTAATCAGCCCCAGCATTTT. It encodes CASRPFRTANQPQHF.

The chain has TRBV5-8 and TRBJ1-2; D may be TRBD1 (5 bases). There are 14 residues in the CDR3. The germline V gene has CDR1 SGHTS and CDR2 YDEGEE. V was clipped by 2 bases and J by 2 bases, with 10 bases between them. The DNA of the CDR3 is TGTGCCAGCAGCTTACGGACACAAAACTATGGCTACACCTTC. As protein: CASSLRTQNYGYTF.

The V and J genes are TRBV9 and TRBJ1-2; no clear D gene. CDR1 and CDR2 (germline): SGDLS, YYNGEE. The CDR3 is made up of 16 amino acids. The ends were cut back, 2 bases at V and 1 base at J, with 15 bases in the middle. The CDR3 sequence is CASSVSTGRVNYGYTF. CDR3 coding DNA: TGTGCCAGCAGCGTTTCGACCGGACGGGTTAACTATGGCTACACCTTC.

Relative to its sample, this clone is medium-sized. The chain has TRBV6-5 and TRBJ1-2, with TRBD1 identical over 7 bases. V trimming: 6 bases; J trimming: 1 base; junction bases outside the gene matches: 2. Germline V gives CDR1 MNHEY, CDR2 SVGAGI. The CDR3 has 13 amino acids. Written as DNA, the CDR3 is TGTGCCAGCAGCCGGGACAGTAACTATGGCTACACCTTC. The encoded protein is CASSRDSNYGYTF.

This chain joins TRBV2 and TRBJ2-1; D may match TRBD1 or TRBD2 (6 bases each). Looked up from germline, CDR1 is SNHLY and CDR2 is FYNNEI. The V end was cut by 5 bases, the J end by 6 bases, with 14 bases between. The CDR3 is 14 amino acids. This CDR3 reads CASSLEGGGNEQFF. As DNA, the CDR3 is TGTGCCAGCAGTTTAGAGGGGGGTGGCAATGAGCAGTTCTTC. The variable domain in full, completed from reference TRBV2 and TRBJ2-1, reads EPEVTQTPSHQVTQMGQEVILRCVPISNHLYFYWYRQILGQKVEFLVSFYNNEISEKSEIFDDQFSVERPDGSNFTLKIRSTKLEDSAMYFCASSLEGGGNEQFFGPGTRLTVL.

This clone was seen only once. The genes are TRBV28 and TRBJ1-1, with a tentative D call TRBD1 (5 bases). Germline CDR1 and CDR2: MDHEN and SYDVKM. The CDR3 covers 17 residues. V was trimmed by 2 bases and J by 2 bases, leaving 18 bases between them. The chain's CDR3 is CASSLVGRVRGNTEAFF. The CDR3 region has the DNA TGTGCCAGCAGTTTAGTGGGCAGGGTTCGGGGAAACACTGAAGCTTTCTTT.

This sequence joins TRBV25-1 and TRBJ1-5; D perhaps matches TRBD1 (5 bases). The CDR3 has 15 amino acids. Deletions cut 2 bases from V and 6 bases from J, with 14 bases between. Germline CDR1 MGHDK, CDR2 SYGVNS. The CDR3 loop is CASSETGPGGQPQHF. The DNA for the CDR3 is TGTGCCAGCAGTGAAACGGGACCAGGAGGTCAGCCCCAGCATTTT.

The CDR3 sequence is CASSLVPLFRSTEETQYF. Here the CDR3 DNA reads TGTGCCAGCAGCTTAGTTCCTTTATTCCGGTCTACAGAGGAGACCCAGTACTTC. This sequence joins TRBV7-9 and TRBJ2-5; D remains ambiguous. V was clipped by 1 base and J by 5 bases, with 23 bases between them. The CDR3 covers 18 residues. Per the germline V gene, CDR1 is SEHNR and CDR2 is FQNEAQ (reference sequence).

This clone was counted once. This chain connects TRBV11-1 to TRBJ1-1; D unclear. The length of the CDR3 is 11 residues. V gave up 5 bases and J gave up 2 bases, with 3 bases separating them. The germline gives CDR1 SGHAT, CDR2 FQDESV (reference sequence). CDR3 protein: CASSRNTEAFF. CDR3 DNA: TGTGCCAGCAGCCGAAACACTGAAGCTTTCTTT.

CDR3 bases: TGTGCCAGCAGTACCGAGGGAAGAGAGCAGTACTTC. This codes for CASSTEGREQYF. This sequence joins TRBV28 and TRBJ2-7; D may be TRBD2 (5 bases). Germline values: CDR1 MDHEN, CDR2 SYDVKM. This CDR3 spans 12 amino acids. V dropped 5 bases and J dropped 7 bases, with 12 bases sitting between them. Looking up the rest from reference TRBV28 and TRBJ2-7 gives the full variable domain: DVKVTQSSRYLVKRTGEKVFLECVQDMDHENMFWYRQDPGLGLRLIYFSYDVKMKEKGDIPEGYSVSREKKERFSLILESASTNQTSMYLCASSTEGREQYFGPGTRLTVT.

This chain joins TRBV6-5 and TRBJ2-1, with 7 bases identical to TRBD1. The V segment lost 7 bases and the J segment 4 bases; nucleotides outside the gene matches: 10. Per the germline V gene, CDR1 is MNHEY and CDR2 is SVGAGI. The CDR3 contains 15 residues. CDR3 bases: TGTGCCAGCACCGTCGGGACAGCTTATTACAATGAGCAGTTCTTC. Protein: CASTVGTAYYNEQFF.

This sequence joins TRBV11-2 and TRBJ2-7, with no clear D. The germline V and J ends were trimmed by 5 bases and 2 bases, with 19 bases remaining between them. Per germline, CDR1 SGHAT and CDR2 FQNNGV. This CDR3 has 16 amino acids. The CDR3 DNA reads TGTGCCAGCAGCCTCCCGGACGGCCGAGTGGCCTACGAGCAGTACTTC. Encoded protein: CASSLPDGRVAYEQYF.

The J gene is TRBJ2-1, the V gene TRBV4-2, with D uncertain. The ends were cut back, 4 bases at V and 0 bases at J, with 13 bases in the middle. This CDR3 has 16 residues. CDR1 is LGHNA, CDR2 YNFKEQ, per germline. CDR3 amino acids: CASSRLPSSSYNEQFF. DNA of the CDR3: TGTGCCAGCAGCCGCCTACCGTCAAGCTCCTACAATGAGCAGTTCTTC.